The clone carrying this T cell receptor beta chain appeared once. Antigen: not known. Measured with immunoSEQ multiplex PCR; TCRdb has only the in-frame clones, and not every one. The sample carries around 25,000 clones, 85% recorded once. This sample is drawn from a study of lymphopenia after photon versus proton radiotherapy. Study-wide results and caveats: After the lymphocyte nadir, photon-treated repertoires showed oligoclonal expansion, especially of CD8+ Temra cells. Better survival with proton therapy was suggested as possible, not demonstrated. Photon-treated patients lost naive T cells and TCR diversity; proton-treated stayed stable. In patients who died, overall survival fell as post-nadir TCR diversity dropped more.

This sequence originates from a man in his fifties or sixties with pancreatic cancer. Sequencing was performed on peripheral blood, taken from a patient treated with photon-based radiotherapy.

CDR3 residues: CASSLAGTEVGEQYF. The CDR3 region has the DNA TGCGCCAGCAGCTTGGCTGGGACAGAGGTGGGCGAGCAGTACTTC. The V and J genes are TRBV5-1 and TRBJ2-7; TRBD1 aligns across 7 bases. The V gene's germline CDR1 is SGHRS and CDR2 YFSETQ. V was pared by 0 bases and J by 6 bases, with 9 bases of the junction left unmatched. This CDR3 spans 15 amino acids.